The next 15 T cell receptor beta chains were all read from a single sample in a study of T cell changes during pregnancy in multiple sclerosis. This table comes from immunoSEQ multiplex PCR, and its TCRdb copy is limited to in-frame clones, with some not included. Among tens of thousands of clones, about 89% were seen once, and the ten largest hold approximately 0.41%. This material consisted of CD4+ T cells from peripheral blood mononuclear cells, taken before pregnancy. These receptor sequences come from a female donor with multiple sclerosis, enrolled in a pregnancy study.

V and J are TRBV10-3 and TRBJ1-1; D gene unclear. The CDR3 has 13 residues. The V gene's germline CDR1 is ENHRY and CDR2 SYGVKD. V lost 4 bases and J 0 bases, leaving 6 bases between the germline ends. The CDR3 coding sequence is TGTGCCATCAGTGCTGGAGTGAACACTGAAGCTTTCTTT. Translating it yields CAISAGVNTEAFF.

CDR3 sequence: CATSGSRDRVGNTIYF. CDR3 nucleotide sequence: TGTGCCACCAGCGGGTCCCGGGACAGGGTTGGAAACACCATATATTTT. The V call is TRBV15, the J call TRBJ1-3, with TRBD1 identical over 9 bases. V lost 5 bases to trimming and J lost 3 bases; unmatched junction nucleotides: 8. The CDR3 covers 16 residues. Germline V CDR1 and CDR2: LNHNV, YYDKDF (reference sequence).

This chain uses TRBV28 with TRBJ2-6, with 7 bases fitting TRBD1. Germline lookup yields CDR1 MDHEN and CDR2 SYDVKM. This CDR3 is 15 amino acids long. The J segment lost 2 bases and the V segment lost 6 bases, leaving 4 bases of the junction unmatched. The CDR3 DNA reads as TGTGCCAGCAGCCGCGACAGGGCTGGGGCCAACGTCCTGACTTTC. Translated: CASSRDRAGANVLTF.

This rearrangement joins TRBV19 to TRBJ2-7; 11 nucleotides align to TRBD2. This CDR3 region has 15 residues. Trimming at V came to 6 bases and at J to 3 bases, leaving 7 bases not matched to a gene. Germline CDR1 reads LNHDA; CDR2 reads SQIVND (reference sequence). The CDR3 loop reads CASRRTSGWDYEQYF. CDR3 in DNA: TGTGCCAGTAGAAGGACTAGCGGGTGGGACTACGAGCAGTACTTC. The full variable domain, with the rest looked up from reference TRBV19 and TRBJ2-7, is DGGITQSPKYLFRKEGQNVTLSCEQNLNHDAMYWYRQDPGQGLRLIYYSQIVNDFQKGDIAEGYSVSREKKESFPLTVTSAQKNPTAFYLCASRRTSGWDYEQYFGPGTRLTVT.

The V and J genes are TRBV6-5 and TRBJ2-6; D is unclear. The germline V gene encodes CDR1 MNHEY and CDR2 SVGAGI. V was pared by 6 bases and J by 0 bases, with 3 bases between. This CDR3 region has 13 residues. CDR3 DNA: TGTGCCAGCAGCCGCTCTGGGGCCAACGTCCTGACTTTC. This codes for CASSRSGANVLTF.

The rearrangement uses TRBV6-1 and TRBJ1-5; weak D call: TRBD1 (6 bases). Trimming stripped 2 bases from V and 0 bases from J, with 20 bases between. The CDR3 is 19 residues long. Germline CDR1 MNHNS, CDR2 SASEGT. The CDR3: CASSERPRTAYNSNQPQHF. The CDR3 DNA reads TGTGCCAGCAGTGAAAGACCAAGGACAGCATATAATAGCAATCAGCCCCAGCATTTT.

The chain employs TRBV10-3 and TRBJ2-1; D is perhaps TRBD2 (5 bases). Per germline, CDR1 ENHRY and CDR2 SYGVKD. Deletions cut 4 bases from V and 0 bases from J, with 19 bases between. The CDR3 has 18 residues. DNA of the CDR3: TGTGCCATCAGTGCGAGGTTATCGGAGGTGAGCTCCTACAATGAGCAGTTCTTC. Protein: CAISARLSEVSSYNEQFF.

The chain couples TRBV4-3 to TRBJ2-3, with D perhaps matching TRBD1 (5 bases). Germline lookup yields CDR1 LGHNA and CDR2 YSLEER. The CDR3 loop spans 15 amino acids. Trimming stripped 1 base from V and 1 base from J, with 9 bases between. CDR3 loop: CASSQVVGGTDTQYF. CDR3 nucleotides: TGCGCCAGCAGCCAAGTAGTAGGGGGCACAGATACGCAGTATTTT.

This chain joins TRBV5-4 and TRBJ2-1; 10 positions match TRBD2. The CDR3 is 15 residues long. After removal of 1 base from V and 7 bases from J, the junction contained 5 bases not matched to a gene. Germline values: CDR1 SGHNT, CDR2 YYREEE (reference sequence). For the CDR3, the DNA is TGTGCCAGCAGCTTGTTAGCGGGGGGAATGAATGAGCAGTTCTTC. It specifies CASSLLAGGMNEQFF.

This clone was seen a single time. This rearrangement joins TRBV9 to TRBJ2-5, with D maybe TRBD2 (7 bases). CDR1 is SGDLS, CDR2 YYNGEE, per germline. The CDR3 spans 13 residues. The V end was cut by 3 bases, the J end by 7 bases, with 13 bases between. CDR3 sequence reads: CASSGRGRGTQYF. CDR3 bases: TGTGCCAGCAGCGGGAGGGGGAGGGGGACCCAGTACTTC. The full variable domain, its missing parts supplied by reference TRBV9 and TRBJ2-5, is DSGVTQTPKHLITATGQRVTLRCSPRSGDLSVYWYQQSLDQGLQFLIQYYNGEERAKGNILERFSAQQFPDLHSELNLSSLELGDSALYFCASSGRGRGTQYFGPGTRLLVL.

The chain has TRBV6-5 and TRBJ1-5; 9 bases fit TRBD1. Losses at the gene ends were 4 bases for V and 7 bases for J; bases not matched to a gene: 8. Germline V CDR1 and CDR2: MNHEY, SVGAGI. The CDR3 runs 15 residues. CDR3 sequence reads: CASSSGTGLRQPQHF. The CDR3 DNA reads TGTGCCAGCAGTTCAGGGACAGGGTTAAGGCAGCCCCAGCATTTT.

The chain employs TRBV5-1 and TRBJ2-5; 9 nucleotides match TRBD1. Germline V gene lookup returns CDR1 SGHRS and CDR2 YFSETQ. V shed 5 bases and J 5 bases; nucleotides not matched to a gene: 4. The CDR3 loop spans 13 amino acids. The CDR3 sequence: CASRHGQGETQYF. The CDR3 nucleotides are TGCGCCAGCAGGCACGGACAGGGGGAGACCCAGTACTTC.

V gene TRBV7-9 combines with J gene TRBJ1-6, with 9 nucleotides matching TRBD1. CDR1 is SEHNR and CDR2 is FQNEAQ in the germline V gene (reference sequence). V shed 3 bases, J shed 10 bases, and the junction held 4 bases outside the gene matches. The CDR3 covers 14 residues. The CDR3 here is CASSLDRGYSPLHF. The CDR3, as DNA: TGTGCCAGCAGCTTGGACAGGGGATACTCACCCCTCCACTTT.

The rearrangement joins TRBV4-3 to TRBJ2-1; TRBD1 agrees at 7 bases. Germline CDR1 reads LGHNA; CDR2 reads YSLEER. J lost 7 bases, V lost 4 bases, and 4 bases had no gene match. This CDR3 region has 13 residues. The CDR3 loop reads CASSLQTGNEQFF. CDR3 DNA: TGCGCCAGCAGCCTCCAGACAGGGAATGAGCAGTTCTTC.

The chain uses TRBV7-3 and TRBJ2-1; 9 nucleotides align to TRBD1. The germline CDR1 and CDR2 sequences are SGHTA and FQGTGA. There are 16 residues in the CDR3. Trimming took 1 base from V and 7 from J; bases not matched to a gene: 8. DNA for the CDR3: TGTGCCAGCAGCTTAATGGGACAGGGTACGACTAATGAGCAGTTCTTC. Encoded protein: CASSLMGQGTTNEQFF.